Each of the 10 T cell receptor beta chains below was sequenced from the same sample in a study of post-analysis software for immune sequencing data. Study outcomes and limitations: About five TRBV segments, including TRBV5-6, TRBV5-1 and TRBV20-1, were more frequent in patients than controls.

Unique molecular identifiers featured in each of the TCR beta cDNA libraries. From the PCR reads, TCRdb called clonotypes with MiXCR, one entry per CDR3 protein. The repertoire holds roughly 540,000 distinct CDR3 sequences, around 34% seen once, with 4.5% to 7.5% in the top ten. Antigen specificity for these receptors is unknown. Sequenced material: blood. These receptors came from a girl under 18 with multiple sclerosis.

The chain employs TRBV5-1 and TRBJ2-3; 10 bases agree with TRBD1. After removal of 0 bases from V and 3 bases from J, the junction contained 4 bases not matched to a gene. The germline CDR1 and CDR2 sequences are SGHRS and YFSETQ. The CDR3 is made up of 16 amino acids. CDR3 protein: CASSLGQGAVTDTQYF. Written as DNA, the CDR3 is TGCGCCAGCAGCTTGGGACAGGGGGCAGTAACAGATACGCAGTATTTT.

The rearrangement links TRBV6-5 to TRBJ1-4; D ambiguous. The CDR3 contains 14 residues. V dropped 6 bases and J dropped 4 bases, with 12 bases sitting between them. Germline V gene lookup returns CDR1 MNHEY and CDR2 SVGAGI. CDR3 sequence reads: CASRAGRVNEKLFF. In DNA, the CDR3 is TGTGCCAGCAGGGCAGGACGGGTTAATGAAAAACTGTTTTTT.

The chain has TRBV2 and TRBJ2-5, with D possibly matching TRBD2 (6 bases). This CDR3 spans 17 amino acids. The germline V gene has CDR1 SNHLY and CDR2 FYNNEI. The ends were cut back, 4 bases at V and 0 bases at J, with 18 bases in the middle. The CDR3 DNA reads as TGTGCCAGCAGTGCGGGCCCAAGCGGGCTCAACCAAGAGACCCAGTACTTC. Its translation is CASSAGPSGLNQETQYF.

This clonotype came up a few times. CDR3: CSAKGLAGGRSYEQYF. The CDR3 DNA sequence: TGCAGTGCTAAAGGACTAGCGGGGGGTCGTTCCTACGAGCAGTACTTC. The chain links TRBV20-1 to TRBJ2-7; 14 nucleotides align to TRBD2. Germline lookup yields CDR1 DFQATT and CDR2 SNEGSKA (reference sequence). Trimming at V came to 4 bases and at J to 1 base, leaving 6 bases not matched to a gene. The CDR3 spans 16 residues.

This clonotype was observed a few times. The J gene is TRBJ2-7, the V gene TRBV4-1; D unclear. Trimming left V 5 bases short and J 7 bases short, with 15 bases between. The CDR3 is made up of 13 amino acids. The germline V gene encodes CDR1 MGHRA and CDR2 YSYEKL. CDR3 loop: CASSYDPEEEQYF. The CDR3 DNA follows: TGCGCCAGCAGCTATGACCCCGAGGAGGAGCAGTACTTC.

In DNA form, the CDR3 reads TGCAGTGCTGAATCCTCCGGGACAGGGTTCCCTCAGCCCCAGCATTTT. Translating gives CSAESSGTGFPQPQHF. The rearrangement links TRBV20-1 to TRBJ1-5; 9 bases line up with TRBD1. This CDR3 has 16 residues. Trimming removed 5 bases from V and 6 bases from J; junction bases left unmatched: 14. Germline V gene data show CDR1 as DFQATT and CDR2 as SNEGSKA (reference sequence).

The J gene is TRBJ2-3, the V gene TRBV7-2, with a possible D match to TRBD2 (6 bases). This CDR3 is built from 15 residues. The V gene lost 2 bases and the J gene lost 1 base, with 10 bases spanning the gap. Germline lookup yields CDR1 SGHTA and CDR2 FQGNSA. The CDR3 is CASSLMASGTDTQYF. The CDR3 region has the DNA TGTGCCAGCAGCTTAATGGCTAGCGGCACAGATACGCAGTATTTT.

The chain is built from TRBV29-1 and TRBJ1-1; TRBD1 is a possible D gene (6 bases). Germline V gene lookup returns CDR1 SQVTM and CDR2 ANQGSEA. The CDR3 has 12 amino acids. Deletions cut 5 bases from V and 3 bases from J, with 10 bases between. This chain's CDR3 is CSVQGHDTEAFF. CDR3 nucleotides: TGCAGCGTTCAGGGACACGACACTGAAGCTTTCTTT.

The chain has TRBV7-9 and TRBJ1-1; D unclear. Per germline, CDR1 SEHNR and CDR2 FQNEAQ (reference sequence). V was clipped by 2 bases and J by 4 bases, with 8 bases between them. The CDR3 spans 13 residues. This chain's CDR3 is CASSLTGFTEAFF. CDR3 coding DNA: TGTGCCAGCAGCTTAACTGGGTTCACTGAAGCTTTCTTT.

Turning to this clonotype: A much larger clone lies a single base off, so this may be a read error. V usage is TRBV12-1 and J usage is TRBJ2-5; no check of the table's D call, TRBD1, against the DNA was made. TRBV12-1 is listed as a pseudogene. This CDR3 spans 14 amino acids. CDR3 sequence: CASSFRDRKGTQYF. Written as DNA, the CDR3 is TGTGCCAGCAGCTTCCGGGACAGAAAAGGGACCCAGTACTTC.